The next 27 T cell receptor beta chains were all read from a single sample in a study of T-cell reconstitution after alpha-beta-depleted transplantation in children. Unique molecular identifiers were incorporated into the prepared TCRbeta library. TCRdb used MiXCR to reprocess the PCR reads, holding one entry per CDR3 protein. Among 230,000 or so distinct CDR3 sequences listed, roughly a tenth were seen once. The sample consisted of PBMCs from the stem cell graft donor, taken from the stem cell graft. Receptors were obtained from a human donor who donated a stem cell graft to a child with SCID.

This clonotype was observed many times. The chain carries TRBV2 and TRBJ1-4, with unresolved D. V gave up 4 bases and J gave up 12 bases, with 6 bases separating them. There are 10 residues in the CDR3. Germline V lookup: CDR1 SNHLY, CDR2 FYNNEI. CDR3 in amino acids: CASSVSELFF. DNA of the CDR3: TGTGCCAGCAGTGTTTCCGAACTGTTTTTT.

This clonotype was seen repeatedly, ten times or more. The chain has TRBV5-1 and TRBJ1-5; the D is unclear. This CDR3 has 13 residues. With 4 bases removed from V and 4 bases from J, the gap between germline ends came to 9 bases. Germline values: CDR1 SGHRS, CDR2 YFSETQ. This CDR3 reads CASSPGRNQPQHF. The CDR3 nucleotides are TGCGCCAGCAGCCCGGGAAGAAATCAGCCCCAGCATTTT. Together with reference TRBV5-1 and TRBJ1-5, the CDR3 gives the full variable domain: KAGVTQTPRYLIKTRGQQVTLSCSPISGHRSVSWYQQTPGQGLQFLFEYFSETQRNKGNFPGRFSGRQFSNSRSEMNVSTLELGDSALYLCASSPGRNQPQHFGDGTRLSIL.

This clonotype was seen repeatedly, ten times or more. This rearrangement joins TRBV29-1 to TRBJ2-1, with 10 bases that match TRBD2. J lost 5 bases, V lost 5 bases, and 6 bases had no gene match. The CDR3 spans 14 residues. Germline values: CDR1 SQVTM, CDR2 ANQGSEA. CDR3 in DNA: TGCAGCGTTTCTAGCGGGGGCGTAAACAATGAGCAGTTCTTC. The encoded protein is CSVSSGGVNNEQFF.

The genes are TRBV20-1 and TRBJ2-5; possibly TRBD1 for D (6 bases). Germline loops: CDR1 DFQATT, CDR2 SNEGSKA (reference sequence). The CDR3 contains 12 residues. For the CDR3, the DNA is TGCAGGACAGGTCCCACTCAAGAGACCCAGTACTTC. Protein: CRTGPTQETQYF.

This clonotype was seen repeatedly, ten times or more. V gene TRBV5-1 combines with J gene TRBJ2-1; D might be TRBD1 (6 bases). This CDR3 region has 15 residues. Germline-derived CDR1 and CDR2 are SGHRS and YFSETQ. Trimming shortened V by 4 bases and J by 2 bases, and 13 bases separated the two germline ends. CDR3 coding DNA: TGCGCCAGCAGCCTAATGACAGGCGCCTACAATGAGCAGTTCTTC. Translating it yields CASSLMTGAYNEQFF.

This chain links TRBV2 with TRBJ1-1; D not certain. Trimming took off 6 bases at V and 2 bases at J, with 13 bases between the two ends. The V gene's germline CDR1 is SNHLY and CDR2 FYNNEI. The CDR3 is 14 amino acids. CDR3 residues: CASRRITGNTEAFF. CDR3 DNA sequence: TGTGCCAGCAGGAGGATCACGGGAAACACTGAAGCTTTCTTT. Combining the CDR3 with reference TRBV2 and TRBJ1-1 gives the whole variable domain EPEVTQTPSHQVTQMGQEVILRCVPISNHLYFYWYRQILGQKVEFLVSFYNNEISEKSEIFDDQFSVERPDGSNFTLKIRSTKLEDSAMYFCASRRITGNTEAFFGQGTRLTVV.

This clonotype has more than one count but fewer than ten. The rearrangement joins TRBV3-1 to TRBJ2-2; 11 bases agree with TRBD2. Germline-derived CDR1 and CDR2 are LGHDT and YNNKEL (reference sequence). The CDR3 contains 20 residues. The junction had 16 bases not matched to a gene; V was cut back by 0 bases and J by 7 bases. CDR3 coding DNA: TGTGCCAGCAGCCAAGACCCCGGGACTAGCGGATCTAATCGGAACGGGGAGCTGTTTTTT. This sequence encodes CASSQDPGTSGSNRNGELFF.

This clonotype was observed at least ten times. The chain employs TRBV12-3 or TRBV12-4 and TRBJ1-5; TRBD1 agrees at 8 bases. CDR3 size: 14 residues. With V trimmed by 7 bases and J by 9 bases, 11 bases remained unmatched. Here the CDR3 reads CASTISDRDGPQHF. Here the CDR3 DNA reads TGTGCCAGCACCATCTCGGACAGGGACGGGCCCCAGCATTTT.

Ten or more counts support this clonotype. The chain is built from TRBV20-1 and TRBJ1-2; a weak D match, TRBD1 (6 bases). This CDR3 is 14 amino acids long. Germline CDR1 is DFQATT and CDR2 is SNEGSKA (reference sequence). Trimming stripped 5 bases from V and 2 bases from J, with 15 bases between. The DNA of the CDR3 is TGCAGTGCTGGGAGGGGGGGTGGAAACTATGGCTACACCTTC. Translated, it gives CSAGRGGGNYGYTF.

There are many counts of this clonotype. The chain joins TRBV12-3 or TRBV12-4 to TRBJ2-2; 8 positions match TRBD1. The CDR3 length is 15 residues. J gave up 0 bases and V 6 bases, and 3 bases lay outside the gene matches. The DNA of the CDR3 is TGTGCCAGCAGACCGACAGGGGCGAACACCGGGGAGCTGTTTTTT. Encoded protein: CASRPTGANTGELFF.

This clonotype came up many times. The chain uses TRBV9 and TRBJ1-1; D is undetermined. The CDR3 sequence is 13 residues long. V lost 4 bases and J 4 bases, leaving 11 bases between the germline ends. In germline, CDR1 is SGDLS, CDR2 YYNGEE. The CDR3 reads CASSPPLGTEAFF. CDR3 DNA sequence: TGTGCCAGCAGCCCGCCCCTAGGCACTGAAGCTTTCTTT.

This clonotype was recorded many times. This chain uses TRBV9 with TRBJ1-2; D gene ambiguous. The ends were cut back, 0 bases at V and 8 bases at J, with 14 bases in the middle. The CDR3 runs 14 residues. Germline CDR1 reads SGDLS; CDR2 reads YYNGEE. DNA for the CDR3: TGTGCCAGCAGCGTAGGTAGACTCCCAATGGGCTACACCTTC. Protein product: CASSVGRLPMGYTF.

The chain couples TRBV2 to TRBJ1-5; 7 bases match TRBD1. The germline CDR1 and CDR2 sequences are SNHLY and FYNNEI. The junction had 12 bases not matched to a gene; V was cut back by 4 bases and J by 3 bases. The CDR3 is made up of 17 amino acids. The CDR3 region has the DNA TGTGCCAGCAGTGCAGGGGGGAAGACAGGAATCAATCAGCCCCAGCATTTT. Protein: CASSAGGKTGINQPQHF.

This clonotype was observed at least ten times. V gene TRBV19 combines with J gene TRBJ1-5; D not resolved. CDR3 length equals 17 residues. The V gene lost 3 bases and the J gene lost 4 bases, with 19 bases spanning the gap. Germline lookup yields CDR1 LNHDA and CDR2 SQIVND (reference sequence). In DNA form, the CDR3 reads TGTGCCAGTAGTATTGGCAGGCGCCGAACGGGAAATCAGCCCCAGCATTTT. Protein sequence: CASSIGRRRTGNQPQHF.

This clonotype was seen many times. This chain uses TRBV20-1 with TRBJ1-4; no definite D call. CDR3 length equals 13 residues. Germline CDR1 reads DFQATT; CDR2 reads SNEGSKA (reference sequence). Trimming cost V 2 bases and J 7 bases, with 11 bases left between them. The CDR3 here is CSARTWTREKLFF. For the CDR3, the DNA is TGCAGTGCTAGAACCTGGACCCGTGAAAAACTGTTTTTT.

This clonotype was recorded a few times. The V call is TRBV28, the J call TRBJ1-1; weak D call: TRBD1 (5 bases). V was trimmed by 2 bases and J by 1 base, leaving 11 bases between them. The germline gives CDR1 MDHEN, CDR2 SYDVKM. The CDR3 runs 15 residues. CDR3 nucleotide sequence: TGTGCCAGCAGTTTACGGAGGCAGGGGAACACTGAAGCTTTCTTT. Amino acids: CASSLRRQGNTEAFF.

In this sample, this clonotype turned up many times. The chain is built from TRBV6-2 or TRBV6-3 and TRBJ2-1; TRBD2 agrees at 13 bases. The V and J ends lost 6 bases and 8 bases, in that order; junction bases with no gene match: 7. The germline gives CDR1 MNHEY, CDR2 SVGEGT. This CDR3 spans 15 amino acids. The CDR3 region is CASSSTSGGADEQFF. CDR3 DNA sequence: TGTGCCAGCAGCTCTACTAGCGGGGGGGCCGATGAGCAGTTCTTC.

This clonotype showed up many times. V and J are TRBV20-1 and TRBJ1-1; 9 bases are shared with TRBD1. The germline CDR1 and CDR2 sequences are DFQATT and SNEGSKA (reference sequence). The CDR3 length is 13 residues. Trimming at V came to 7 bases and at J to 0 bases, leaving 3 bases not matched to a gene. The CDR3 DNA reads as TGCAGTGGGACAGGGGCGGTGAACACTGAAGCTTTCTTT. Its translation: CSGTGAVNTEAFF.

In this sample, this clonotype turned up many times. The V gene is TRBV4-1, the J gene TRBJ1-1; 8 nucleotides agree with TRBD1. With V trimmed by 8 bases and J by 1 base, 3 bases remained unmatched. The CDR3 runs to 13 residues. Germline CDR1 and CDR2: MGHRA and YSYEKL. The CDR3 here is CASLGQGNTEAFF. In DNA, the CDR3 is TGCGCCAGCTTAGGACAGGGGAACACTGAAGCTTTCTTT.

This clonotype was detected many times. This chain connects TRBV12-3 or TRBV12-4 to TRBJ2-1, with unresolved D. CDR3 length: 14 residues. The germline V and J ends were trimmed by 2 bases and 8 bases, with 13 bases remaining between them. The CDR3 region has the DNA TGTGCCAGCAGTTTAACCCCCCGCGTGGATGAGCAGTTCTTC. Translated, it gives CASSLTPRVDEQFF.

Many counts were recorded for this clonotype. The V call is TRBV5-1, the J call TRBJ2-3; 8 bases match TRBD1. Germline assignment: CDR1 SGHRS and CDR2 YFSETQ. V lost 1 base and J lost 4; bases outside the gene matches: 5. The CDR3 has 15 residues. The CDR3 loop reads CASSLQGAEADTQYF. The CDR3 region has the DNA TGCGCCAGCAGCTTGCAGGGGGCGGAGGCAGATACGCAGTATTTT. Using reference TRBV5-1 and TRBJ2-3 for the parts outside the CDR3, the full variable domain is KAGVTQTPRYLIKTRGQQVTLSCSPISGHRSVSWYQQTPGQGLQFLFEYFSETQRNKGNFPGRFSGRQFSNSRSEMNVSTLELGDSALYLCASSLQGAEADTQYFGPGTRLTVL.

This clonotype has at least ten counts. This sequence joins TRBV6-2 or TRBV6-3 and TRBJ2-3; 11 bases line up with TRBD1. V gave up 10 bases and J gave up 6 bases; unmatched junction bases: 9. The CDR3 is 14 residues long. Germline lookup yields CDR1 MNHEY and CDR2 SVGEGT. The CDR3 reads CATCSRDRGDTQYF. The CDR3 region has the DNA TGTGCCACGTGCAGCCGGGACAGGGGGGATACGCAGTATTTT.

The chain joins TRBV5-6 to TRBJ1-1, with D unresolved. Trimming stripped 4 bases from V and 4 bases from J, with 8 bases between. CDR1 is SGHDT and CDR2 is YYEEEE in the germline V gene. The CDR3 sequence is 12 residues long. The CDR3 region is CASSIVFTEAFF. CDR3 sequence (DNA): TGTGCCAGCAGCATCGTATTCACTGAAGCTTTCTTT.

This clonotype was detected many times. The chain couples TRBV5-1 to TRBJ2-5; perhaps TRBD1 as D (6 bases). From germline, CDR1 is SGHRS and CDR2 YFSETQ. This CDR3 is 14 amino acids long. V dropped 4 bases and J dropped 1 base, with 11 bases sitting between them. This chain's CDR3 is CASSTWTAQETQYF. The CDR3 nucleotides are TGCGCCAGCAGCACCTGGACAGCCCAAGAGACCCAGTACTTC.

The rearrangement joins TRBV28 to TRBJ2-7; D gene uncertain. The CDR3 runs to 10 residues. The germline CDR1 and CDR2 sequences are MDHEN and SYDVKM. V was trimmed by 10 bases and J by 4 bases, leaving 8 bases between them. The CDR3 DNA is TGTGCCACCCTATTGTACGAGCAGTACTTC. It is translated as CATLLYEQYF.

Ten or more counts support this clonotype. The V call is TRBV10-3, the J call TRBJ1-1; a possible D gene is TRBD1 (5 bases). The CDR3 has 13 amino acids. The V gene lost 2 bases and the J gene lost 11 bases, with 15 bases spanning the gap. Germline values: CDR1 ENHRY, CDR2 SYGVKD. CDR3 protein: CAISEGDTGAAFF. As DNA, the CDR3 is TGTGCCATCAGTGAGGGTGACACTGGGGCGGCTTTCTTT.

This clonotype has ten or more counts. The chain joins TRBV4-1 to TRBJ2-7; D call uncertain. The V gene's germline CDR1 is MGHRA and CDR2 YSYEKL. The CDR3 covers 12 residues. Trimming stripped 4 bases from V and 9 bases from J, with 13 bases between. In DNA form, the CDR3 reads TGCGCCAGCAGCCGAGACACTTACTTGCAGTACTTC. It specifies CASSRDTYLQYF.